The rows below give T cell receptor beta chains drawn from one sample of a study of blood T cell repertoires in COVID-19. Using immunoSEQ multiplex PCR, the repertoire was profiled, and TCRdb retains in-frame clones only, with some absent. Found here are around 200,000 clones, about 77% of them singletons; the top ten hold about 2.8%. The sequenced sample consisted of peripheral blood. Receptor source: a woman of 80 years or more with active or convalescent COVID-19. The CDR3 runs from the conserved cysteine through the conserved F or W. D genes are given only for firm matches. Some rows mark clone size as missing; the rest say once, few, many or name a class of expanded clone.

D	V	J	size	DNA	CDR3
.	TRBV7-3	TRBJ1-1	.	TGTGCCAGCAGCTTAGGGGATAGGGGTGAAGCTTTCTTT	CASSLGDRGEAFF
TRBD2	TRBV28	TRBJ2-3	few	TGTGCCAGCAGTATACTAGCGGGGGGGCTGGATACGCAGTATTTT	CASSILAGGLDTQYF
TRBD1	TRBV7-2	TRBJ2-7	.	TGTGCCAGCACCCGGACAGGGACCAGCTCCTACGAGCAGTACTTC	CASTRTGTSSYEQYF
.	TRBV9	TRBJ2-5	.	TGTGCCAGCAGCGTACCACACAGGGCCCAAGAGACCCAGTACTTC	CASSVPHRAQETQYF
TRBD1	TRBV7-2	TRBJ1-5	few	TGTGCCAGCAGCTACAGGGGGCACCAGCCCCAGCATTTT	CASSYRGHQPQHF
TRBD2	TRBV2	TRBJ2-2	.	TGTGCCAGCAGTGACACTAGCGGGGGGGCCGGGGAGCTGTTTTTT	CASSDTSGGAGELFF
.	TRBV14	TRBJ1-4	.	TGTGCCAGCAGCCGAGGCGGGTCCCCTGTTCCGTTTTTT	CASSRGGSPVPFF
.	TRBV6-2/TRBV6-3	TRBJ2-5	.	TGTGCCAGCAGTGATGGACAGAAAGAGACCCAGTACTTC	CASSDGQKETQYF
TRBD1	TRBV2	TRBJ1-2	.	TGTGCCAGCAGTGAGACAGGGGTTCACTATGGCTACACCTTC	CASSETGVHYGYTF
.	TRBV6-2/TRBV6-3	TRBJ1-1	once	TGTGCCAGCAGTTACAGGGGCCCTAGCGGGGGAGACGCTTTCTTT	CASSYRGPSGGDAFF
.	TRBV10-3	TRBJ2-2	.	TGTGCCATCAGCCCCAGGGATAGCACCGGGGAGCTGTTTTTT	CAISPRDSTGELFF
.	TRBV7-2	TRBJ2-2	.	TGTGCCAGCAGCTTATTTCAGGGCACCGGGGAGCTGTTTTTT	CASSLFQGTGELFF
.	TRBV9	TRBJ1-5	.	TGTGCCAGCAGCGGTGATTTCGGGCCCCAGCATTTT	CASSGDFGPQHF
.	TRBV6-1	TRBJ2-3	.	TGTGCCAGCAGTGAGGTCCCAGGGGTAGATACGCAGTATTTT	CASSEVPGVDTQYF
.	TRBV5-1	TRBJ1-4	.	TGCGCCAGCAGCTTGGATCCAGGGGTTAGGGAAAAACTGTTTTTT	CASSLDPGVREKLFF
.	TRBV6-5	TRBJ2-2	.	TGTGCCAGCAGTTACGGGACAACGAACACCGGGGAGCTGTTTTTT	CASSYGTTNTGELFF
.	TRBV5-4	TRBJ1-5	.	TGTGCCAGCAGTTCGGGGGGTAGCAATCAGCCCCAGCATTTT	CASSSGGSNQPQHF
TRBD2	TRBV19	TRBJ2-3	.	TGTGCCACAAAGGTGGCGGGGGGGCCCACAGATACGCAGTATTTT	CATKVAGGPTDTQYF
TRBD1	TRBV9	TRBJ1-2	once	TGTGCCAGCAGCGTAGCTATCCAGGGGGCGCGTGGCTACACCTTC	CASSVAIQGARGYTF
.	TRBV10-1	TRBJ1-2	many	TGCGCCAGCAGTGAGAACAGGGCGCGGGGCTACACCTTC	CASSENRARGYTF
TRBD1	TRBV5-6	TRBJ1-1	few	TGTGCCAGCAGCTTGGGGGACAGGGGGTTCACTGAAGCTTTCTTT	CASSLGDRGFTEAFF
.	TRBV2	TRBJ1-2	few	TGTGCCAGCGGACGGACAGAGGTCTATGGCTACACCTTC	CASGRTEVYGYTF
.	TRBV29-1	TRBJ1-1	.	TGCAGCGTTGCGGGCAGGGAGGTCACTGAAGCTTTCTTT	CSVAGREVTEAFF
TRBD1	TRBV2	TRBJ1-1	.	TGTGCCAGCAGTGCGATGGGACAGAAGAACACTGAAGCTTTCTTT	CASSAMGQKNTEAFF
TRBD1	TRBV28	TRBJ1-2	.	TGTGCCAGCAGCTCCGGGACAGGGAAGTACTATGGCTACACCTTC	CASSSGTGKYYGYTF
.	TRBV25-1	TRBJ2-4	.	TGTGCCAGCAGCGCCACAGGGTGGGCGGCCAAAAACATTCAGTACTTC	CASSATGWAAKNIQYF
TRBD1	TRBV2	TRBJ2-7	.	TGTGCCAGCAGGACAGGGCACGCCTTCTACGAGCAGTACTTC	CASRTGHAFYEQYF
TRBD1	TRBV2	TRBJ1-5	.	TGTGCCAGCACAGGACAGGGCAGCAATCAGCCCCAGCATTTT	CASTGQGSNQPQHF
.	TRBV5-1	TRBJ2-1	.	TGCGCCAGCAGCCATCTGATAAGAATGAGCAATGAGCAGTTCTTC	CASSHLIRMSNEQFF
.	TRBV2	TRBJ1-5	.	TGTGCCAGCAGTGGAGGTGAAAATCAGCCCCAGCATTTT	CASSGGENQPQHF
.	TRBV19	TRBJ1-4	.	TGTGCCAGTAGTATCGGTGAAAAACTGTTTTTT	CASSIGEKLFF
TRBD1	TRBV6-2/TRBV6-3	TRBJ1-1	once	TGTGCCAGCAGTTCCCGGACAGGCCTAAACACTGAAGCTTTCTTT	CASSSRTGLNTEAFF
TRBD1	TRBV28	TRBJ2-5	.	TGTGCCAGCAGTTTATTCAGGGGGCTGGGGCAAGAGACCCAGTACTTC	CASSLFRGLGQETQYF
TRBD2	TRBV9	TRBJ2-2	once	TGTGCCAGCAGCCCCCCAGCGGGGGGTTCGGGGACCGGGGAGCTGTTTTTT	CASSPPAGGSGTGELFF
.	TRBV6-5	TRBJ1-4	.	TGTGCCAGCAGGGACAGCCAAAATGAAAAACTGTTTTTT	CASRDSQNEKLFF
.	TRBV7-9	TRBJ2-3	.	TGTGCCAGCAGCCCCGAGGCAGGGTTTGAAGATACGCAGTATTTT	CASSPEAGFEDTQYF